The 26 T cell receptor beta chains below come from one sample, sequenced in a study of shared clonotypes between healthy human individuals. Positively selected for CCR7, the CD45RO-negative cells used as naive CD8 cells excluded terminally differentiated effector memory CD45RA+ cells. The repertoire was sequenced with immunoSEQ multiplex PCR; TCRdb's copy has only in-frame clones and lacks some. The data hold more than 2 million clones, with 80% to 95% observed a single time. Sequenced material: naive CD8+ T cells from PBMCs. The receptors come from a man aged 18-30 years in good health. Some clones in this sample may be carry-over from other donors' samples.

The genes are TRBV29-1 and TRBJ2-7; D may be TRBD1 (6 bases). CDR1 and CDR2 from the germline V gene are SQVTM and ANQGSEA. The V and J ends lost 6 bases and 2 bases respectively, with 17 bases between them. The CDR3 is 14 residues long. CDR3 amino acids: CSVRGKRDPYEQYF. CDR3 DNA: TGCAGCGTGAGGGGGAAGAGGGATCCCTACGAGCAGTACTTC.

V and J are TRBV19 and TRBJ2-2; TRBD1 matches at 9 bases. This CDR3 spans 16 amino acids. V shed 5 bases and J 6 bases; nucleotides not matched to a gene: 10. Germline assignment: CDR1 LNHDA and CDR2 SQIVND (reference sequence). The CDR3 here is CASSVAGQGQPGELFF. The CDR3, as DNA: TGTGCCAGTAGTGTGGCGGGACAGGGTCAACCCGGGGAGCTGTTTTTT.

J is TRBJ2-2 and V is TRBV29-1; D unresolved. V lost 4 bases and J lost 0, with 3 bases in between. Germline lookup yields CDR1 SQVTM and CDR2 ANQGSEA. The length of the CDR3 is 12 residues. The CDR3: CSVVANTGELFF. DNA of the CDR3: TGCAGCGTTGTAGCGAACACCGGGGAGCTGTTTTTT.

The chain uses TRBV4-1 and TRBJ2-3; 13 nucleotides line up with TRBD2. Per germline, CDR1 MGHRA and CDR2 YSYEKL. The CDR3 has 16 residues. Trimming removed 4 bases from V and 3 bases from J; junction bases left unmatched: 4. Here the CDR3 reads CASSPTSGRRTDTQYF. The CDR3 DNA reads as TGCGCCAGCAGCCCGACTAGCGGGAGGCGGACAGATACGCAGTATTTT.

The V and J genes are TRBV27 and TRBJ2-1; 14 nucleotides line up with TRBD2. The CDR3 runs to 17 residues. CDR1 MNHEY and CDR2 SMNVEV come from the germline V gene (reference sequence). The V segment lost 1 base and the J segment 7 bases; nucleotides outside the gene matches: 6. DNA for the CDR3: TGTGCCAGCAGTTTATTGGGACTAGCGGGAGCTATAAATGAGCAGTTCTTC. The encoded protein is CASSLLGLAGAINEQFF.

This clone was detected once. The V call is TRBV28, the J call TRBJ2-7; 9 positions match TRBD2. V was pared by 5 bases and J by 1 base, with 9 bases of the junction left unmatched. The CDR3 is made up of 16 amino acids. CDR1 is MDHEN, CDR2 SYDVKM, per germline. CDR3 sequence reads: CASSLPRAGGSYEQYF. The CDR3 DNA follows: TGTGCCAGCAGTCTCCCTCGAGCGGGAGGTTCCTACGAGCAGTACTTC.

This clone was recorded only once. V is TRBV28 and J is TRBJ1-1, with TRBD1 matching over 7 bases. J lost 4 bases, V lost 1 base, and 6 bases had no gene match. The CDR3 is made up of 15 amino acids. The germline V gene encodes CDR1 MDHEN and CDR2 SYDVKM. CDR3 in amino acids: CASSLFRGVGTEAFF. The CDR3 nucleotides are TGTGCCAGCAGTTTATTCAGGGGGGTGGGCACTGAAGCTTTCTTT.

In regard to this clone: The junction and the germline gene differ at one end; a read error may be behind it. This chain joins TRBV7-8 and TRBJ1-5; 8 bases align to TRBD1. The germline CDR1 and CDR2 sequences are SGHVS and FQNEAQ. There are 18 residues in the CDR3. For the CDR3, the DNA is TGTGCCAGCAGCCTAGCTGGGACAGGCCAAATTAGCAATCAGCCCCAGCATTTT. Translation: CASSLAGTGQISNQPQHF.

The rearrangement links TRBV2 to TRBJ2-2; 9 positions agree with TRBD2. Germline trimming cut 6 bases from V and 6 bases from J; bases unmatched to any gene: 17. This CDR3 comprises 18 residues. The germline V gene has CDR1 SNHLY and CDR2 FYNNEI. CDR3 loop: CASSVKLGRSGSSGELFF. The CDR3 coding sequence is TGTGCCAGCAGCGTTAAATTGGGTCGTAGCGGGAGTTCCGGGGAGCTGTTTTTT. The whole variable domain, filled in from reference TRBV2 and TRBJ2-2, reads EPEVTQTPSHQVTQMGQEVILRCVPISNHLYFYWYRQILGQKVEFLVSFYNNEISEKSEIFDDQFSVERPDGSNFTLKIRSTKLEDSAMYFCASSVKLGRSGSSGELFFGEGSRLTVL.

The sample holds a few counts of this clone. The genes are TRBV27 and TRBJ2-7; D not certain. The CDR3 extends over 15 amino acids. V was pared by 5 bases and J by 0 bases, with 14 bases between. The germline V gene has CDR1 MNHEY and CDR2 SMNVEV (reference sequence). The CDR3 DNA follows: TGTGCCAGCAGTACTCACAACACAAGCTCCTACGAGCAGTACTTC. This gives the protein CASSTHNTSSYEQYF.

This rearrangement joins TRBV28 to TRBJ2-7, with D perhaps TRBD2 (6 bases). Trimming cost V 0 bases and J 0 bases, with 9 bases left between them. CDR1 and CDR2 from the germline V gene are MDHEN and SYDVKM. The CDR3 extends over 15 amino acids. The CDR3 nucleotides read TGTGCCAGCAGTTTATGGCTAGCGCCCTCCTACGAGCAGTACTTC. The encoded protein is CASSLWLAPSYEQYF.

Details on this clone: Other DNA variants within this sample encode the same CDR3. V is TRBV10-3 and J is TRBJ2-7; D may match TRBD1 or TRBD2 (5 bases each). The CDR3 covers 13 residues. Germline V CDR1 and CDR2: ENHRY, SYGVKD. V was shortened by 5 bases and J by 1 base, with 9 bases between the two germline ends. The CDR3 region has the DNA TGTGCCATCAGTCGGGACGGATCCTACGAGCAGTACTTC. Encoded protein: CAISRDGSYEQYF.

DNA for the CDR3: TGTGCCAGCAGCTTAGGGGCCCCGAGCTCCTACGAGCAGTACTTC. Its translation is CASSLGAPSSYEQYF. The chain joins TRBV7-9 to TRBJ2-7; D ambiguous. The germline CDR1 and CDR2 sequences are SEHNR and FQNEAQ (reference sequence). This CDR3 region has 15 residues. Trimming took off 1 base at V and 0 bases at J, with 10 bases between the two ends.

The chain is built from TRBV28 and TRBJ1-5; D is undetermined. Germline CDR1 is MDHEN and CDR2 is SYDVKM. CDR3 length: 14 residues. Trimming shortened V by 8 bases and J by 1 base, and 12 bases separated the two germline ends. CDR3 coding DNA: TGTGCCAGCTTTAGAAGACTGAGCAATCAGCCCCAGCATTTT. This gives the protein CASFRRLSNQPQHF.

Of note for this clone: This sample includes further DNA sequences coding for the same CDR3. The CDR3 DNA reads as TGTGCCAGCAGTTACTCGACCGGGGGCGTCTCCTACGAGCAGTACTTC. Amino acid sequence: CASSYSTGGVSYEQYF. The genes are TRBV6-5 and TRBJ2-7, with D perhaps TRBD1 or TRBD2 (6 bases each). Trimming pared 0 bases from V and 0 bases from J, leaving 12 bases between. CDR1 MNHEY and CDR2 SVGAGI come from the germline V gene. This CDR3 is 16 amino acids long.

This chain joins TRBV6-1 and TRBJ2-1; TRBD2 agrees at 10 bases. The CDR3 has 16 amino acids. V shed 4 bases and J 2 bases; nucleotides not matched to a gene: 5. Germline V CDR1 and CDR2: MNHNS, SASEGT. CDR3 residues: CASSGGAGGPYNEQFF. The CDR3 DNA reads TGTGCCAGCAGTGGGGGAGCGGGAGGGCCCTACAATGAGCAGTTCTTC.

The chain carries TRBV27 and TRBJ2-1, with 10 bases fitting TRBD2. Germline assignment: CDR1 MNHEY and CDR2 SMNVEV (reference sequence). The ends lost 5 bases at V and 3 bases at J; junction bases unmatched: 4. The CDR3 consists of 15 residues. CDR3 loop: CASSAGTSVYNEQFF. The CDR3 nucleotides are TGTGCCAGCAGTGCCGGGACTAGCGTCTACAATGAGCAGTTCTTC.

The V and J genes are TRBV7-6 and TRBJ2-7; D might be TRBD2 (5 bases). This CDR3 is built from 15 residues. Germline loops: CDR1 SGHVS, CDR2 FNYEAQ. Trimming pared 2 bases from V and 2 bases from J, leaving 13 bases between. The CDR3 spells CASSLFGEGAYEQYF. The CDR3 DNA reads as TGTGCCAGCAGCTTATTCGGTGAGGGAGCCTACGAGCAGTACTTC.

V gene TRBV6-6 combines with J gene TRBJ1-4; D is unclear. Per the germline V gene, CDR1 is MNHNY and CDR2 is SVGAGI (reference sequence). CDR3 size: 12 residues. V was pared by 0 bases and J by 8 bases, with 4 bases between. CDR3 amino acids: CASSYSPEKLFF. Here the CDR3 DNA reads TGTGCCAGCAGTTACTCCCCCGAAAAACTGTTTTTT.

The gene calls are TRBV27 and TRBJ2-7, with 8 bases lining up with TRBD1. The CDR3 has 14 residues. V shed 6 bases, J shed 3 bases, and the junction held 7 bases outside the gene matches. The germline gives CDR1 MNHEY, CDR2 SMNVEV (reference sequence). The CDR3 bases are TGTGCCAGCAGGGGGACGGACAGGGTCTACGAGCAGTACTTC. It yields the protein CASRGTDRVYEQYF.

The CDR3 coding sequence is TGCGCCAGCAGCCAAGATATTAGCGGCACAGATACGCAGTATTTT. Translating gives CASSQDISGTDTQYF. The V and J genes are TRBV4-1 and TRBJ2-3; the D gene is possibly TRBD2 (5 bases). The CDR3 covers 15 residues. The V gene's germline CDR1 is MGHRA and CDR2 YSYEKL. The V and J ends lost 0 bases and 1 base respectively, with 8 bases between them.

This chain uses TRBV7-8 with TRBJ1-3; 8 nucleotides line up with TRBD1. V lost 1 base, J lost 0 bases, and 2 bases stayed unmatched. The CDR3 is 16 amino acids. Germline CDR1 reads SGHVS; CDR2 reads FQNEAQ. This CDR3 reads CASSLGDRGSGNTIYF. CDR3 bases: TGTGCCAGCAGCTTAGGCGACAGGGGCTCTGGAAACACCATATATTTT.

This sequence joins TRBV19 and TRBJ1-2, with no clear D. V was shortened by 8 bases and J by 4 bases, with 17 bases between the two germline ends. The CDR3 has 14 amino acids. Germline V CDR1 and CDR2: LNHDA, SQIVND (reference sequence). As DNA, the CDR3 is TGTGCCAGTGGATCTACGGCGGACCCCTATGGCTACACCTTC. It encodes CASGSTADPYGYTF.

The CDR3 coding sequence is TGTGCCAGCAGTGACAGCAGGGGTAAAGGCTACACCTTC. It yields the protein CASSDSRGKGYTF. V is TRBV6-1 and J is TRBJ1-2, with a possible D match to TRBD1 (6 bases). The CDR3 extends over 13 amino acids. Germline V gene data show CDR1 as MNHNS and CDR2 as SASEGT. V was pared by 3 bases and J by 8 bases, with 13 bases between.

The CDR3 sequence: CASSQAADSSYNEQFF. DNA of the CDR3: TGTGCCAGCAGCCAAGCCGCGGATAGCTCCTACAATGAGCAGTTCTTC. V gene TRBV14 combines with J gene TRBJ2-1, with D unclear. Germline V CDR1 and CDR2: SGHDN, FVKESK. V lost 1 base and J 0 bases, leaving 10 bases between the germline ends. CDR3 length equals 16 residues.

This chain links TRBV6-1 with TRBJ2-7, with 7 positions matching TRBD1. Trimming at V came to 3 bases and at J to 2 bases, leaving 1 base not matched to a gene. The CDR3 consists of 13 residues. CDR1 is MNHNS, CDR2 SASEGT, per germline. The CDR3 region has the DNA TGTGCCAGCAGTGACGGGACAGCCTACGAGCAGTACTTC. This encodes CASSDGTAYEQYF.